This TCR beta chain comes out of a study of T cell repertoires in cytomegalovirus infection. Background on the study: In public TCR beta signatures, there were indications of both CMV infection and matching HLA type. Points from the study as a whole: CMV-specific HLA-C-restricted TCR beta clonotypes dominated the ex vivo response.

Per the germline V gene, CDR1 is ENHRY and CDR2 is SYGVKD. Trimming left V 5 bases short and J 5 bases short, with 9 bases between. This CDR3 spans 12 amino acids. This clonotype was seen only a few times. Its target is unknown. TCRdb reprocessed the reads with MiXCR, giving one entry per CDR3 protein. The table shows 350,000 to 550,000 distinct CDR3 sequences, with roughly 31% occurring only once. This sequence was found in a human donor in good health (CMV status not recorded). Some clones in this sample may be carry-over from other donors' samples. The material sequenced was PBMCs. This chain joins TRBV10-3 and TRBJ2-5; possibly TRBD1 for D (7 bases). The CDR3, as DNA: TGTGCCATCAGTCCAGGGGGGGAGACCCAGTACTTC. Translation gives CAISPGGETQYF.